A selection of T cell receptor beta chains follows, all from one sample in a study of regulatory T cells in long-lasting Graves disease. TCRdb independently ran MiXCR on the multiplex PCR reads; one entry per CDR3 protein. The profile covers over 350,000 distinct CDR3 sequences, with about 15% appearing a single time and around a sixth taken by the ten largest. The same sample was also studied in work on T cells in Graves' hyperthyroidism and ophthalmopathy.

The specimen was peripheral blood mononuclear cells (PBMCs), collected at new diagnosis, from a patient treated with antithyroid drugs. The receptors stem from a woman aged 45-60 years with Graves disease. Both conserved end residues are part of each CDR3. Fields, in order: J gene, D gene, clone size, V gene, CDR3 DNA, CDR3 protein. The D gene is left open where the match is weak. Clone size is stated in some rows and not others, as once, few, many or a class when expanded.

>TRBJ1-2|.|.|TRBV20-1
TGCAGTGCTAGATTATCTGGCTACACCTTC
CSARLSGYTF
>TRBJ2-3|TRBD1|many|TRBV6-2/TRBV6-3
TGTGCCAGCAGTTTACCGGGACAGGGGGCAGATACGCAGTATTTT
CASSLPGQGADTQYF
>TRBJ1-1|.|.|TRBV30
TGTGCCTGGAGTACGGAGGTCGACAGCTGGAACACTGAAGCTTTCTTT
CAWSTEVDSWNTEAFF
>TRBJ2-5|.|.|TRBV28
TGTGCCAGTAAAGTACCCCACAGGTACCAAGAGACCCAGTACTTC
CASKVPHRYQETQYF
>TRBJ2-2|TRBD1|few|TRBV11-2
TGTGCCAGCAGCTTACCCCGGGACAGGGGTATCACCGGGGAGCTGTTTTTT
CASSLPRDRGITGELFF
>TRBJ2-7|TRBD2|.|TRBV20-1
TGCAGTGCTAGAAGGACTAGCGACCTTTACGAGCAGTACTTC
CSARRTSDLYEQYF
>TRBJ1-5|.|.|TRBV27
TGTGCCAACAGCTTAACGGGCATCCGAGGGCAGCCCCAGCATTTT
CANSLTGIRGQPQHF
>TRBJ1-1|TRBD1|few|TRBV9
TGTGCCAGCAGCGGGCATTCACAGGGGGCAGGTCCGAACACTGAAGCTTTCTTT
CASSGHSQGAGPNTEAFF
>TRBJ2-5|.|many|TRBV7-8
TGTGCCAGCAGCCCCGGGACACTCCAACAAGAGACCCAGTACTTC
CASSPGTLQQETQYF
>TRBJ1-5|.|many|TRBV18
TGTGCCAGCTCAGCAAGGACAACTGCTAATCAGCCCCAGCATTTT
CASSARTTANQPQHF
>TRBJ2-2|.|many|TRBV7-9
TGTGCCAGCAGCTCCGGACTACGGGCCGGGGAGCTGTTTTTT
CASSSGLRAGELFF
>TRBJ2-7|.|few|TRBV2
TGTGCCAGCAGTGCAGGGCCGAGCTCCTACGAGCAGTACTTC
CASSAGPSSYEQYF
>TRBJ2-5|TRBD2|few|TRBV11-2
TGTGCCAGCAGCTTCGGGACTAGCGGGACCCAGTACTTC
CASSFGTSGTQYF
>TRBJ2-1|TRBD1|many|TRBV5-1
TGCGCCAGCAGCCCCGGGACAGGGGTCAATGAGCAGTTCTTC
CASSPGTGVNEQFF
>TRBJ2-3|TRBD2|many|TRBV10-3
TGTGCCATCAGTGGGAGCGGGGACACAGATACGCAGTATTTT
CAISGSGDTDTQYF
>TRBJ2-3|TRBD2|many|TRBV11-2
TGTGCCAGCAGCTCTCCTAGCGGCAGCACAGATACGCAGTATTTT
CASSSPSGSTDTQYF
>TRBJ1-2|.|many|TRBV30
TGTGCCTGCCGGAGTTATGGCTACACCTTC
CACRSYGYTF
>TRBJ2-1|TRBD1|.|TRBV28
TGTGCCAGCAGTTTTCGGAAGGGGGCCCCCTACAATGAGCAGTTCTTC
CASSFRKGAPYNEQFF
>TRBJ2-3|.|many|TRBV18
TGTGCCAGCTCACCAACCGGCGCTCGCACAGATACGCAGTATTTT
CASSPTGARTDTQYF
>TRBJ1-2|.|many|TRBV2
TGTGCCAGCAGGTCATTGAGGGGAAGACACTATGGCTACACCTTC
CASRSLRGRHYGYTF
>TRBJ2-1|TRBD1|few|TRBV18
TGTGCCAGCTCACCGGGCAGGGGGCGCTTCAATGAGCAGTTCTTC
CASSPGRGRFNEQFF
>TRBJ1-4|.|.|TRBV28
TGTGCCAGCAATAAGAATGAAAAACTGTTTTTT
CASNKNEKLFF
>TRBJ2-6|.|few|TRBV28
TGTGCCGTCAGGACTGGCTCTGGGGCCAACGTCCTGACTTTC
CAVRTGSGANVLTF
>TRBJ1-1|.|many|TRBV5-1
TGCGCCAGCAGCCAAGGGGGGGGTGCCACTGAAGCTTTCTTT
CASSQGGGATEAFF
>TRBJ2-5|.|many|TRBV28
TGTGCCAGCAGACCTCAGGGACTTCTCCAAGAGACCCAGTACTTC
CASRPQGLLQETQYF
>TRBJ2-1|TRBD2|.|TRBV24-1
TGTGCCACCAGTGATTTGCGGGCTAGCGGCTCCTACAATGAGCAGTTCTTC
CATSDLRASGSYNEQFF
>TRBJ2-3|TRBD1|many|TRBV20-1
TGCAGTGCTTACCGGGACAGCGGCACAGATACGCAGTATTTT
CSAYRDSGTDTQYF
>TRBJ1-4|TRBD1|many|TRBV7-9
TGTGCCAGCAGCTCCGCCGGGACAGGACATGAAAAACTGTTTTTT
CASSSAGTGHEKLFF
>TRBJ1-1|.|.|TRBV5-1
TGCGCCAGCAGCTTGCAGGGAGGGGGAAACACTGAAGCTTTCTTT
CASSLQGGGNTEAFF
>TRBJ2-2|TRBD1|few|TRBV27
TGTGCCAGCAGTTCCTCGGCGGGACAGGGGGCCGCCGGGGAGCTGTTTTTT
CASSSSAGQGAAGELFF
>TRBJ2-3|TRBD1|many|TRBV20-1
TGCAGTGCTGGCGACAGGGGAGGCACAGATACGCAGTATTTT
CSAGDRGGTDTQYF
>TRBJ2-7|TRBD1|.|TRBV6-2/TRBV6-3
TGTGCCAGCAGTGGGACAGGGGTCCCCTACGAGCAGTACTTC
CASSGTGVPYEQYF
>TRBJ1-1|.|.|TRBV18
TGTGCCAGCTCACCAGACCGGCGAGGGCTGAACACTGAAGCTTTCTTT
CASSPDRRGLNTEAFF
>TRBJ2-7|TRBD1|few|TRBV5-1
TGCGCCAGCTCTGCTGGGACAGGGGAGTCCGAGCAGTACTTC
CASSAGTGESEQYF
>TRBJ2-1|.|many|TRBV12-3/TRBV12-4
TGTGCCAGCAGTTTTTTGAGCGGGCAATACAATGAGCAGTTCTTC
CASSFLSGQYNEQFF
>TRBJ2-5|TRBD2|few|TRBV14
TGTGCCAGCAGCCAGGGGACTAGCGGGATTCAAGAGACCCAGTACTTC
CASSQGTSGIQETQYF
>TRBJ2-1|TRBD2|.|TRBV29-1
TGCAGCGTCGAGCCTGGACTAGCGGGAGGGTACAATGAGCAGTTCTTC
CSVEPGLAGGYNEQFF
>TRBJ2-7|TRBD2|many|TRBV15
TGTGCCACCAGCAGAGGGGGGACTAGCGAATACGAGCAGTACTTC
CATSRGGTSEYEQYF
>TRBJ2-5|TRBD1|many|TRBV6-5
TGTGCCAGCAGTTGGGGACAGGGGACTCAAGAGACCCAGTACTTC
CASSWGQGTQETQYF
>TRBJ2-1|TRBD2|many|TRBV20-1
TGCAGTGCTGAGATACTAGCGGGAGGGCTGGATGAGCAGTTCTTC
CSAEILAGGLDEQFF